The entry below describes one T cell receptor (beta chain). In the original analysis: For nucleated cells, counts were estimated from reference gene primer amplification. Here immunoSEQ multiplex PCR was the method, and the copy in TCRdb shows in-frame clones only, minus some. V and J calls and clone size are those listed in that table; D and trimming were worked out from the DNA. The sample has 99,000 or so clones, around 84% seen once. CDR3 length equals 13 residues. Trimming took off 7 bases at V and 9 bases at J, with 18 bases between the two ends. Germline-derived CDR1 and CDR2 are SGHVS and FQNEAQ. This entry comes from a study of blood T cell repertoires in COVID-19. Background on the study: The origin of the acute and convalescent COVID-19 samples was the United States, Italy and Spain. T cells, B-cell-depleted T cells, or PBMCs supplied cDNA or gDNA.

The TCR originated in a man aged 55-75 years with acute or convalescent COVID-19. Sequenced input: peripheral blood. The chain carries TRBV7-8 and TRBJ1-1; D is possibly TRBD1 (5 bases). As DNA, the CDR3 is TGTGCCAGCACCTCAGCTGGGGCCCGGCAAGCTTTCTTT. It is translated as CASTSAGARQAFF. Variable domain in full (rest from reference TRBV7-8 and TRBJ1-1): GAGVSQSPRYKVAKRGQDVALRCDPISGHVSLFWYQQALGQGPEFLTYFQNEAQLDKSGLPSDRFFAERPEGSVSTLKIQRTQQEDSAVYLCASTSAGARQAFFGQGTRLTVV.